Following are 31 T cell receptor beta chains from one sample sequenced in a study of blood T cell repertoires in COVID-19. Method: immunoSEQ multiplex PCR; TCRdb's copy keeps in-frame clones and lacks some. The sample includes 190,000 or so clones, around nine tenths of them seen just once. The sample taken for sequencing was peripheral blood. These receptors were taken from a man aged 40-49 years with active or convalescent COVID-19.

The CDR3 DNA sequence: TGTGCCAGCAGTTTATGGCCCTCGGGAGATACGCAGTATTTT. As protein: CASSLWPSGDTQYF. The rearrangement links TRBV27 to TRBJ2-3, with D hard to call. The CDR3 consists of 14 residues. The germline gives CDR1 MNHEY, CDR2 SMNVEV (reference sequence). V shed 1 base and J shed 5 bases, with 10 bases lying between them.

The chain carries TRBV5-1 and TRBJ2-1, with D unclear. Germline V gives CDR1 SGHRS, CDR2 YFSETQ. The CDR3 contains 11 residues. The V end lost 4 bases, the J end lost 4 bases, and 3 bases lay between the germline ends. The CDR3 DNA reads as TGCGCCAGCAGCACATACAATGAGCAGTTCTTC. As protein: CASSTYNEQFF. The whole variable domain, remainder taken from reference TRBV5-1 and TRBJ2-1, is KAGVTQTPRYLIKTRGQQVTLSCSPISGHRSVSWYQQTPGQGLQFLFEYFSETQRNKGNFPGRFSGRQFSNSRSEMNVSTLELGDSALYLCASSTYNEQFFGPGTRLTVL.

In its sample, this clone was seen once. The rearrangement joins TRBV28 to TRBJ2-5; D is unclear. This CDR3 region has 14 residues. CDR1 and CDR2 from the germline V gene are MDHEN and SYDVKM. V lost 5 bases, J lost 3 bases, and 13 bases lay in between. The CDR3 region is CASSIPGGEETQYF. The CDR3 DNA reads TGTGCCAGCAGTATCCCTGGCGGAGAAGAGACCCAGTACTTC.

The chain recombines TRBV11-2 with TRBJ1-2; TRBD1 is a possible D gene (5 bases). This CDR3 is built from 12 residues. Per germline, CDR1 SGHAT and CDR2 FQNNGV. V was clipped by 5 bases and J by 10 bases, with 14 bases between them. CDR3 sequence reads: CASSPEGDSYTF. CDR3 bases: TGTGCCAGCAGCCCAGAAGGGGACTCCTACACCTTC.

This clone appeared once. CDR3 loop: CASSEGQGFYEQYF. Here the CDR3 DNA reads TGCGCCAGCAGTGAGGGCCAGGGTTTCTACGAGCAGTACTTC. V usage is TRBV10-1 and J usage is TRBJ2-7; TRBD1 might be the D (5 bases). The CDR3 totals 14 residues. V was clipped by 2 bases and J by 3 bases, with 11 bases between them. Germline V gene lookup returns CDR1 WNHNN and CDR2 SYGVQD (reference sequence).

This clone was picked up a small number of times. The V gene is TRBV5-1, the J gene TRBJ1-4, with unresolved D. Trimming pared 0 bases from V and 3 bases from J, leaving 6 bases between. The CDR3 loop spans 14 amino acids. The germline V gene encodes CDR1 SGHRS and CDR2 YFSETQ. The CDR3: CASSLERANEKLFF. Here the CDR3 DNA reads TGCGCCAGCAGCTTGGAGCGAGCTAATGAAAAACTGTTTTTT.

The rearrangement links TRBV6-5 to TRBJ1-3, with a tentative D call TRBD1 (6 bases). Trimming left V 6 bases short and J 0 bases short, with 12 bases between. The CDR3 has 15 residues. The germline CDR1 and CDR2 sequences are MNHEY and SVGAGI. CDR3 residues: CASSHRDNSGNTIYF. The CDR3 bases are TGTGCCAGCAGCCACCGGGACAACTCTGGAAACACCATATATTTT.

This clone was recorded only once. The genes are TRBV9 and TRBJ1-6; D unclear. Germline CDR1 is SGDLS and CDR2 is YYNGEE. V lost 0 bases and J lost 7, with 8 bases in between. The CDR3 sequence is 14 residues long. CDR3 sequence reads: CASSVGQMNSPLHF. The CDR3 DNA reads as TGTGCCAGCAGCGTAGGGCAAATGAATTCACCCCTCCACTTT.

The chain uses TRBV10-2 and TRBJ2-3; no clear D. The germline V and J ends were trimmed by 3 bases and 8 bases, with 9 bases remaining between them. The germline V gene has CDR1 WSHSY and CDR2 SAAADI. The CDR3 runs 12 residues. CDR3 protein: CASSENFLTQYF. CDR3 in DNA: TGCGCCAGCAGTGAAAACTTTCTTACGCAGTATTTT.

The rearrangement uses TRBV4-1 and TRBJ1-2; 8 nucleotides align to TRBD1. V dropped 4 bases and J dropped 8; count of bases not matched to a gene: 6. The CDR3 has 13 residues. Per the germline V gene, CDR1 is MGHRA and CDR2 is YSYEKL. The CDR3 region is CASSRIDRGGYTF. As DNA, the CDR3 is TGCGCCAGCAGCCGCATAGACAGGGGCGGCTACACCTTC.

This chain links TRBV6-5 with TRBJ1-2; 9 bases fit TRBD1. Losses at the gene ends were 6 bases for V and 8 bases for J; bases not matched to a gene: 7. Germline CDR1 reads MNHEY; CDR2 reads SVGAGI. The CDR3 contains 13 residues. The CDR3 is CASSPGQGGGYTF. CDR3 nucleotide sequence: TGTGCCAGCAGCCCGGGACAGGGTGGAGGCTACACCTTC.

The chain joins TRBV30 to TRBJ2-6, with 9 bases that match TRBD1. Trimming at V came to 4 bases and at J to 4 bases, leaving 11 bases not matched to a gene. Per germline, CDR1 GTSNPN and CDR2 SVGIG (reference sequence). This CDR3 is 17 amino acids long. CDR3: CAWKKQGADSGANVLTF. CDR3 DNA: TGTGCCTGGAAGAAACAGGGGGCCGATTCCGGGGCCAACGTCCTGACTTTC.

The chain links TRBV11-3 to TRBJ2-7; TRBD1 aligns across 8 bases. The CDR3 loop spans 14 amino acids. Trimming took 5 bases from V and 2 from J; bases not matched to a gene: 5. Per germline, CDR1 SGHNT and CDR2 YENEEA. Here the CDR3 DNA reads TGTGCCAGCAGCCTAGGGACAGGCGCCTACGAGCAGTACTTC. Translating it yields CASSLGTGAYEQYF.

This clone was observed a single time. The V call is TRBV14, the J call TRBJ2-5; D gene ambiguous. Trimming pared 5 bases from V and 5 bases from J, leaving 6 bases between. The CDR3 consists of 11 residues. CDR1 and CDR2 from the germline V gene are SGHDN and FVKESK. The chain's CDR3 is CASSSFETQYF. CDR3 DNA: TGTGCCAGCAGCTCCTTCGAGACCCAGTACTTC.

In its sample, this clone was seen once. The CDR3 nucleotides are TGTGCCAGCCTTCAACAGGTTCCCTACAATGAGCAGTTCTTC. Amino acids: CASLQQVPYNEQFF. This chain links TRBV2 with TRBJ2-1; D is perhaps TRBD1 (5 bases). The CDR3 length is 14 residues. Trimming left V 8 bases short and J 2 bases short, with 13 bases between. Germline V gene sequence: CDR1 SNHLY, CDR2 FYNNEI.

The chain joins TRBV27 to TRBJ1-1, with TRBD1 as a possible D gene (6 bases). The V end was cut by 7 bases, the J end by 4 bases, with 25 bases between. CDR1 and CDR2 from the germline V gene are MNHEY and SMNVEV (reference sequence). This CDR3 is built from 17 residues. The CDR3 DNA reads TGTGCCAGCAAAATCTGGTCAGGGGCGCAATTGGGCACTGAAGCTTTCTTT. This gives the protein CASKIWSGAQLGTEAFF.

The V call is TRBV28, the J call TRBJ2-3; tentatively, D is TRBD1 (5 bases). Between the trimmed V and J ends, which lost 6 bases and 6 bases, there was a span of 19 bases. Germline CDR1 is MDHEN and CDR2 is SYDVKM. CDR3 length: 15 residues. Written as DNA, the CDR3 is TGTGCCAGCAGACCCCAAGGGGCCGGAACGGATACGCAGTATTTT. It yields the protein CASRPQGAGTDTQYF.

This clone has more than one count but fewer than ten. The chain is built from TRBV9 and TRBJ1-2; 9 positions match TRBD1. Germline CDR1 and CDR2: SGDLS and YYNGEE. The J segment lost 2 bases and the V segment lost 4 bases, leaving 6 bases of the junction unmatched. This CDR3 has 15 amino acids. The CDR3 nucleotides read TGTGCCAGCAGCCCTAACGGACAGGGGAACTATGGCTACACCTTC. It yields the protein CASSPNGQGNYGYTF.

The CDR3 DNA reads TGTGCCAGCAGCCAGGACACCCCGGCCACTGAAGCTTTCTTT. The encoded protein is CASSQDTPATEAFF. The chain carries TRBV7-9 and TRBJ1-1; a weak D match, TRBD1 (5 bases). There are 14 residues in the CDR3. V gave up 5 bases and J gave up 4 bases, with 14 bases separating them. Germline V gene data show CDR1 as SEHNR and CDR2 as FQNEAQ (reference sequence).

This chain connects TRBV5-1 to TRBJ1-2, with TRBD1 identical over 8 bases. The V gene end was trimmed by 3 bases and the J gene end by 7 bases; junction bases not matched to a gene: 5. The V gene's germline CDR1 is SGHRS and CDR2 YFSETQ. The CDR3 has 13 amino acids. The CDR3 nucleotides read TGCGCCAGCAGCTGGGACAGGAACGGTGGCTACACCTTC. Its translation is CASSWDRNGGYTF.

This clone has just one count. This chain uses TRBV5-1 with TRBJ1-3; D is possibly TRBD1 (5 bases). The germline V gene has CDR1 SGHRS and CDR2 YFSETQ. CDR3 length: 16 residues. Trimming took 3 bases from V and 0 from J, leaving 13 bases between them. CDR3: CASSWGDVSSGNTIYF. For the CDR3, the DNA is TGCGCCAGCAGCTGGGGGGACGTAAGCTCTGGAAACACCATATATTTT.

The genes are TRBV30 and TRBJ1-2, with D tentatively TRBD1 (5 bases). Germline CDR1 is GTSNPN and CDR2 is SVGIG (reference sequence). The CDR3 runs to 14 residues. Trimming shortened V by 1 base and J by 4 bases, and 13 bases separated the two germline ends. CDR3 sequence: CAWSDDSTLYGYTF. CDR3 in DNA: TGTGCCTGGAGTGATGACAGCACCCTCTATGGCTACACCTTC.

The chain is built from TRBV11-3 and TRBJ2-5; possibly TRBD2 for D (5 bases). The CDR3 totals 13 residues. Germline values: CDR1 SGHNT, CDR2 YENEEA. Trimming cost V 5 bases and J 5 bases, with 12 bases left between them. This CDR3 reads CASSPPAGETQYF. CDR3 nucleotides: TGTGCCAGCAGCCCCCCTGCGGGCGAGACCCAGTACTTC. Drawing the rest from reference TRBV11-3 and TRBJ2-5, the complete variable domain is EAGVVQSPRYKIIEKKQPVAFWCNPISGHNTLYWYLQNLGQGPELLIRYENEEAVDDSQLPKDRFSAERLKGVDSTLKIQPAELGDSAVYLCASSPPAGETQYFGPGTRLLVL.

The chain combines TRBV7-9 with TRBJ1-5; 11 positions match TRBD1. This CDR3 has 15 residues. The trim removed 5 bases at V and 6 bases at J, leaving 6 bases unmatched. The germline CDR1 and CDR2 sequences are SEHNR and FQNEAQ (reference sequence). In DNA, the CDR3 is TGTGCCAGCAGCGCCGGGACAGGGGGTTCTCAGCCCCAGCATTTT. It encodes CASSAGTGGSQPQHF.

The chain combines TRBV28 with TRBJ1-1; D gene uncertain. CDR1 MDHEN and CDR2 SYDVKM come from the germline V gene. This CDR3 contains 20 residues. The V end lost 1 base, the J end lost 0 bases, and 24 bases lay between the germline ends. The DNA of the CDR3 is TGTGCCAGCAGTTTATTTTCGGGGTCGGAAAGGGCAGAAGTGAACACTGAAGCTTTCTTT. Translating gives CASSLFSGSERAEVNTEAFF.

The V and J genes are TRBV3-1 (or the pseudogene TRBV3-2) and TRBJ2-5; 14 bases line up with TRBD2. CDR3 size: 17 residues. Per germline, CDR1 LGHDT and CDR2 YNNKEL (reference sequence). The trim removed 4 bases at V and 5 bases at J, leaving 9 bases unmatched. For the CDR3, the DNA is TGTGCCAGCAGCCGACTAGCGGGGGGGCCTCTCGGGGAGACCCAGTACTTC. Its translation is CASSRLAGGPLGETQYF.

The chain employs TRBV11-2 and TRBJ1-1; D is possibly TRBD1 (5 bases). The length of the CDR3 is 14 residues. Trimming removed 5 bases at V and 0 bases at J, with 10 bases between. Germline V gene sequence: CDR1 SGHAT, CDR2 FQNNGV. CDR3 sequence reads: CASSGVGLNTEAFF. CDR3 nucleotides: TGTGCCAGCAGCGGGGTGGGGCTGAACACTGAAGCTTTCTTT. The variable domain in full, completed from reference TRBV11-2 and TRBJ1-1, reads EAGVAQSPRYKIIEKRQSVAFWCNPISGHATLYWYQQILGQGPKLLIQFQNNGVVDDSQLPKDRFSAERLKGVDSTLKIQPAKLEDSAVYLCASSGVGLNTEAFFGQGTRLTVV.

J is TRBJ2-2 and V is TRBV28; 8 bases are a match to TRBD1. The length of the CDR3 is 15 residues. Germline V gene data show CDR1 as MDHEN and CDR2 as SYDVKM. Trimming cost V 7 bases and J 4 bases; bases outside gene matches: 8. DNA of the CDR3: TGTGCCAGCAAGGTGGCAGGGGGCAGCACCGGGGAGCTGTTTTTT. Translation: CASKVAGGSTGELFF.

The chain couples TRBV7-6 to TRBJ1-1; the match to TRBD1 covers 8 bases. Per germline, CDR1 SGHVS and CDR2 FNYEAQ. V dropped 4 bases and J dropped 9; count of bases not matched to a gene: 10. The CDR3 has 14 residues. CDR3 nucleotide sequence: TGTGCCAGCAGCTCCCTGGACAGGGCGGCTAAAGCTTTCTTT. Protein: CASSSLDRAAKAFF.

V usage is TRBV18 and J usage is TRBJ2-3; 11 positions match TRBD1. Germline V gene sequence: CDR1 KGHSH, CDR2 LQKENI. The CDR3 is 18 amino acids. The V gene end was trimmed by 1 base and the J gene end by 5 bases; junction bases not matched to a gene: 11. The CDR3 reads CASSPLEKDRGLVDTQYF. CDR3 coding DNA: TGTGCCAGCTCACCACTCGAAAAGGACAGGGGGCTGGTAGATACGCAGTATTTT.

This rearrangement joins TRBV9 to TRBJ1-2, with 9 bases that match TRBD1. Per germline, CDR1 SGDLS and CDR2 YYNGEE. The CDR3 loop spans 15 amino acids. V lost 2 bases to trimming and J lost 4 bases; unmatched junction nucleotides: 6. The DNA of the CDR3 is TGTGCCAGCAGCGTGAAAGGACAGGGGAGCTATGGCTACACCTTC. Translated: CASSVKGQGSYGYTF.